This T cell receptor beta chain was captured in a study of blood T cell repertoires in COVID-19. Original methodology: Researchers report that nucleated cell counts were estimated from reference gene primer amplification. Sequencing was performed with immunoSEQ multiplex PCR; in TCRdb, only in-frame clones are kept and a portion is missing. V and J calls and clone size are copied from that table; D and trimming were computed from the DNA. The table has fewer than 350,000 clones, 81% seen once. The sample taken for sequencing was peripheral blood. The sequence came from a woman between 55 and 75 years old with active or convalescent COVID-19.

The CDR3 loop is CASSEASTGTGKQAFF. CDR3 nucleotide sequence: TGTGCCAGCAGTGAAGCTTCAACCGGGACAGGAAAGCAAGCTTTCTTT. The chain has TRBV2 and TRBJ1-1; TRBD1 aligns across 8 bases. Germline V gene lookup returns CDR1 SNHLY and CDR2 FYNNEI. The CDR3 runs 16 residues. Trimming at V came to 0 bases and at J to 9 bases, leaving 12 bases not matched to a gene.